These 29 T cell receptor beta chains were all obtained from the same sample, sequenced in a study of shared clonotypes between healthy human individuals. Clones were read by immunoSEQ multiplex PCR, and TCRdb kept only the in-frame ones, dropping some. In the table there are some 2.3 million clones, more than 85% of which are singletons. The sequencing sample was made of naive CD4+ T cells from PBMCs. The subset: CD45RA+ positively selected. The source of these receptors is a man between 18 and 29 years old in good health. Some clones in this sample may be carry-over from other donors' samples.

This chain uses TRBV18 with TRBJ1-1; D might be TRBD1 (5 bases). The V gene lost 4 bases and the J gene lost 1 base, with 13 bases spanning the gap. Germline V gives CDR1 KGHSH, CDR2 LQKENI. The length of the CDR3 is 15 residues. The CDR3 spells CASSLRTGGNTEAFF. DNA for the CDR3: TGTGCCAGCTCACTCCGAACGGGGGGGAACACTGAAGCTTTCTTT.

This chain joins TRBV5-1 and TRBJ1-2; D not resolved. Germline CDR1 SGHRS, CDR2 YFSETQ. Trimming left V 3 bases short and J 8 bases short, with 20 bases between. This CDR3 has 15 residues. The CDR3 DNA sequence: TGCGCCAGCAGCTACTCGGCAGGCTCGGGTACCGGCTACACCTTC. Its protein is CASSYSAGSGTGYTF.

V usage is TRBV6-5 and J usage is TRBJ1-2, with a weak D call TRBD1 (6 bases). CDR3 length: 15 amino acids. V lost 5 bases to trimming and J lost 8 bases, with 21 bases between them. Germline CDR1 MNHEY, CDR2 SVGAGI. CDR3 DNA: TGTGCCAGCAGTCCCTCAGGGGCCGGACATCGAGGCTACACCTTC. Its protein is CASSPSGAGHRGYTF.

To note about this clone: This same CDR3 is encoded by further DNA sequences in the sample. The CDR3 DNA is TGCGCCAGCAGCCTGGGACCCAACACAGATACGCAGTATTTT. It codes for CASSLGPNTDTQYF. The chain carries TRBV5-1 and TRBJ2-3; D is possibly TRBD1 or TRBD2 (5 bases each). There are 14 residues in the CDR3. Germline CDR1 SGHRS, CDR2 YFSETQ. Trimming stripped 4 bases from V and 2 bases from J, with 11 bases between.

Note on this clone: The sample contains more than one DNA sequence encoding this CDR3. The chain joins TRBV5-1 to TRBJ2-3; tentatively, D is TRBD2 (6 bases). Germline CDR1 and CDR2: SGHRS and YFSETQ. The CDR3 loop spans 14 amino acids. V lost 3 bases and J 2 bases, leaving 10 bases between the germline ends. CDR3 bases: TGCGCCAGCAGCTGGGACTCAACCACAGATACGCAGTATTTT. It is translated as CASSWDSTTDTQYF.

This clone was counted between two and nine times. Within the sample, other DNA sequences also encode this same CDR3. This chain joins TRBV30 and TRBJ1-5; D not resolved. The CDR3 is 13 residues long. The V and J ends lost 0 bases and 2 bases respectively, with 5 bases between them. The germline V gene has CDR1 GTSNPN and CDR2 SVGIG (reference sequence). CDR3: CAWSVNGNQPQHF. The CDR3 coding sequence is TGTGCCTGGAGTGTGAACGGCAATCAGCCCCAGCATTTT.

J is TRBJ2-1 and V is TRBV6-6; D gene ambiguous. The CDR3 is 12 amino acids. Germline V gene data show CDR1 as MNHNY and CDR2 as SVGAGI (reference sequence). The V gene lost 2 bases and the J gene lost 9 bases, with 8 bases spanning the gap. The CDR3 protein is CASSYGALEQFF. The CDR3, as DNA: TGTGCCAGCAGTTACGGCGCCCTTGAGCAGTTCTTC.

This rearrangement joins TRBV28 to TRBJ2-7; 7 nucleotides match TRBD2. J lost 2 bases, V lost 6 bases, and 7 bases had no gene match. This CDR3 spans 14 amino acids. Per germline, CDR1 MDHEN and CDR2 SYDVKM. Written as DNA, the CDR3 is TGTGCCAGCAGCCCCTCTAGCGGCCCCTACGAGCAGTACTTC. Translated, it gives CASSPSSGPYEQYF.

This chain links TRBV28 with TRBJ2-3, with 8 bases identical to TRBD2. The CDR3 consists of 15 residues. CDR1 is MDHEN and CDR2 is SYDVKM in the germline V gene. The junction had 8 bases not matched to a gene; V was cut back by 8 bases and J by 1 base. The CDR3 bases are TGTGCCAGCGGTACAGCGGGAGTAGGCACAGATACGCAGTATTTT. Amino acids: CASGTAGVGTDTQYF.

The rearrangement joins TRBV5-1 to TRBJ2-7, with 11 nucleotides matching TRBD2. This CDR3 has 15 residues. The germline V gene has CDR1 SGHRS and CDR2 YFSETQ. With V trimmed by 6 bases and J by 2 bases, 7 bases remained unmatched. The CDR3 DNA follows: TGCGCCAGCACCCCGACTAGCGGGGCCCCCTACGAGCAGTACTTC. This translates into CASTPTSGAPYEQYF.

This chain uses TRBV18 with TRBJ1-4; D gene uncertain. Deletions cut 6 bases from V and 0 bases from J, with 11 bases between. The CDR3 covers 15 residues. CDR1 and CDR2 (germline): KGHSH, LQKENI. This CDR3 is CASSSGDATNEKLFF. CDR3 DNA: TGTGCCAGCTCGTCAGGCGATGCAACTAATGAAAAACTGTTTTTT.

In nucleotides, the CDR3 is TGCGCCAGCAGCCAAGTGACAGGAGGGAGCGGCTCCTACGAGCAGTACTTC. This translates into CASSQVTGGSGSYEQYF. This rearrangement joins TRBV4-1 to TRBJ2-7, with D perhaps matching TRBD1 or TRBD2 (6 bases each). The CDR3 sequence is 17 residues long. CDR1 MGHRA and CDR2 YSYEKL come from the germline V gene. Trimming pared 1 base from V and 0 bases from J, leaving 16 bases between.

This chain links TRBV5-1 with TRBJ2-3; 11 bases match TRBD2. V trimming: 6 bases; J trimming: 6 bases; junction bases outside the gene matches: 18. Germline lookup yields CDR1 SGHRS and CDR2 YFSETQ. The CDR3 sequence is 18 residues long. The CDR3 region is CASTMRTSGQWLRDTQYF. The CDR3 DNA is TGCGCCAGCACCATGAGGACTAGCGGGCAATGGCTGAGGGATACGCAGTATTTT.

The chain couples TRBV28 to TRBJ2-7, with 8 positions matching TRBD1. V lost 4 bases to trimming and J lost 3 bases; unmatched junction nucleotides: 8. The CDR3 is made up of 15 amino acids. Germline assignment: CDR1 MDHEN and CDR2 SYDVKM. CDR3 nucleotide sequence: TGTGCCAGCAGTTCGGCCGGGACAGGCCACTACGAGCAGTACTTC. Translating it yields CASSSAGTGHYEQYF.

V and J are TRBV14 and TRBJ2-2, with D possibly matching TRBD2 (5 bases). Germline lookup yields CDR1 SGHDN and CDR2 FVKESK. The length of the CDR3 is 16 residues. Trimming left V 4 bases short and J 0 bases short, with 12 bases between. In DNA, the CDR3 is TGTGCCAGCAGCCCTTACACTAGTTCGAACACCGGGGAGCTGTTTTTT. Its translation is CASSPYTSSNTGELFF. The whole variable domain, remainder taken from reference TRBV14 and TRBJ2-2, is EAGVTQFPSHSVIEKGQTVTLRCDPISGHDNLYWYRRVMGKEIKFLLHFVKESKQDESGMPNNRFLAERTGGTYSTLKVQPAELEDSGVYFCASSPYTSSNTGELFFGEGSRLTVL.

This clone appeared a single time. The chain's CDR3 is CASSEATGLAGLTSYNEQFF. The CDR3 DNA sequence: TGTGCCAGCAGTGAAGCGACGGGACTAGCGGGATTAACGTCCTACAATGAGCAGTTCTTC. The rearrangement links TRBV2 to TRBJ2-1; 13 bases align to TRBD2. Germline CDR1 and CDR2: SNHLY and FYNNEI. CDR3 length equals 20 residues. Germline trimming cut 0 bases from V and 1 base from J; bases unmatched to any gene: 9.

V is TRBV7-9 and J is TRBJ1-1; 7 bases match TRBD1. V lost 6 bases, J lost 1 base, and 11 bases stayed unmatched. This CDR3 is built from 16 residues. Germline assignment: CDR1 SEHNR and CDR2 FQNEAQ (reference sequence). The CDR3 coding sequence is TGTGCCAGCAGAATAACAGGGGCCGCGTCGAACACTGAAGCTTTCTTT. Amino acids: CASRITGAASNTEAFF.

This chain joins TRBV6-1 and TRBJ2-7, with D possibly being TRBD1 (6 bases). V was trimmed by 7 bases and J by 0 bases, leaving 10 bases between them. The CDR3 contains 13 residues. Germline values: CDR1 MNHNS, CDR2 SASEGT. CDR3 region: CASNRDTSYEQYF. The DNA of the CDR3 is TGTGCCAGCAACCGGGACACCTCCTACGAGCAGTACTTC.

V gene TRBV28 combines with J gene TRBJ1-5; D unresolved. V was cut by 5 bases and J by 11 bases, with 13 bases left in between. This CDR3 comprises 12 residues. Germline values: CDR1 MDHEN, CDR2 SYDVKM. CDR3 DNA: TGTGCCAGCAGTCCTACAAATGGGGCCCAGCATTTT. As protein: CASSPTNGAQHF.

Concerning this clone: At the DNA level, this CDR3 is encoded by other sequences in the same sample as well. The V call is TRBV7-9, the J call TRBJ2-5; TRBD1 aligns across 10 bases. This CDR3 has 15 residues. Germline trimming cut 5 bases from V and 2 bases from J; bases unmatched to any gene: 5. CDR1 is SEHNR and CDR2 is FQNEAQ in the germline V gene (reference sequence). Here the CDR3 reads CASSPRDRGQETQYF. The CDR3 region has the DNA TGTGCCAGCAGCCCCCGGGACAGGGGACAAGAGACCCAGTACTTC.

Notes on this clone: Because the CDR3's place on the DNA is in doubt, the DNA is left out and the CDR3 is given as listed by TCRdb. The chain joins TRBV27 to TRBJ2-5. CDR1 and CDR2 from the germline V gene are MNHEY and SMNVEV (reference sequence). Termini included, the CDR3 measures 15 amino acids. CDR3 sequence reads: CASSPLWQGEETQYF.

In this sample, this clone turned up once. The CDR3 DNA follows: TGTGCCTGGAGTGTAATGTCTCGTAACTATGGCTACACCTTC. Its protein product is CAWSVMSRNYGYTF. This sequence joins TRBV30 and TRBJ1-2; D gene unclear. Trimming stripped 0 bases from V and 1 base from J, with 9 bases between. CDR3 length: 14 residues. The germline V gene has CDR1 GTSNPN and CDR2 SVGIG (reference sequence).

The chain couples TRBV9 to TRBJ2-5, with D uncertain. The CDR3 is 15 residues long. The germline V gene has CDR1 SGDLS and CDR2 YYNGEE. V was clipped by 0 bases and J by 2 bases, with 11 bases between them. The CDR3 spells CASSVGVGRQETQYF. The CDR3 DNA is TGTGCCAGCAGCGTAGGGGTTGGGCGTCAAGAGACCCAGTACTTC.

The chain combines TRBV7-8 with TRBJ2-5; D may match TRBD1 or TRBD2 (5 bases each). The V end lost 9 bases, the J end lost 6 bases, and 20 bases lay between the germline ends. The CDR3 runs 14 residues. The V gene's germline CDR1 is SGHVS and CDR2 FQNEAQ. The CDR3 sequence: CASRSFLEGKTQYF. For the CDR3, the DNA is TGTGCCAGTCGAAGTTTCCTTGAGGGGAAGACCCAGTACTTC.

The CDR3, as DNA: TGTGCCAGCTCACAGACAGGGCCCACCGAGGGAGCTTTCTTT. It codes for CASSQTGPTEGAFF. This chain uses TRBV18 with TRBJ1-1; 7 nucleotides agree with TRBD1. V shed 4 bases and J 10 bases; nucleotides not matched to a gene: 12. The CDR3 runs 14 residues. Germline-derived CDR1 and CDR2 are KGHSH and LQKENI.

The chain combines TRBV4-1 with TRBJ1-2; no clear D gene. Trimming pared 1 base from V and 0 bases from J, leaving 9 bases between. The CDR3 covers 15 residues. Germline values: CDR1 MGHRA, CDR2 YSYEKL. This CDR3 is CASSQADTSNYGYTF. Written as DNA, the CDR3 is TGCGCCAGCAGCCAAGCCGACACCTCTAACTATGGCTACACCTTC.

This chain uses TRBV6-1 with TRBJ2-7; the D gene is possibly TRBD2 (6 bases). The CDR3 spans 13 residues. Germline CDR1 is MNHNS and CDR2 is SASEGT. V lost 6 bases to trimming and J lost 2 bases, with 11 bases between them. The CDR3 sequence: CASRRGLAYEQYF. The CDR3 DNA is TGTGCCAGCAGGCGGGGATTGGCCTACGAGCAGTACTTC.

This clone was found once. The chain employs TRBV4-1 and TRBJ2-3; 9 bases are a match to TRBD2. Germline CDR1 and CDR2: MGHRA and YSYEKL. V shed 1 base, J shed 5 bases, and the junction held 7 bases outside the gene matches. CDR3 size: 16 residues. The CDR3 bases are TGCGCCAGCAGCCAAGTAGAAGCGGGAGGAGTAGATACGCAGTATTTT. It codes for CASSQVEAGGVDTQYF.

J is TRBJ2-7 and V is TRBV4-3, with a possible D match to TRBD1 (6 bases). This CDR3 has 15 amino acids. V shed 0 bases and J shed 0 bases, with 9 bases lying between them. Germline CDR1 is LGHNA and CDR2 is YSLEER. As DNA, the CDR3 is TGCGCCAGCAGCCAAGATAACAGGGCCTCCTACGAGCAGTACTTC. Translation gives CASSQDNRASYEQYF.